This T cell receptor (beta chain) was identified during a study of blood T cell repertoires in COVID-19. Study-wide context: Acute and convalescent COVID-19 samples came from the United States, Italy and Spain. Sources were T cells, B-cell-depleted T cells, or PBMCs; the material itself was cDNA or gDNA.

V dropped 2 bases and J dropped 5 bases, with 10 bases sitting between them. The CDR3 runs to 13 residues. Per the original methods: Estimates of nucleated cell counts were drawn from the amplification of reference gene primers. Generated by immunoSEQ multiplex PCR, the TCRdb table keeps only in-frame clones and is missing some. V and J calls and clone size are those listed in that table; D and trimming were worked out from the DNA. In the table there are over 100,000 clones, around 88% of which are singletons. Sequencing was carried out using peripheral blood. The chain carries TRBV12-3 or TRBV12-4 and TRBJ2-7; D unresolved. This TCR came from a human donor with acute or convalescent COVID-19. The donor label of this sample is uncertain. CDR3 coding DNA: TGTGCCAGCAGTTTAAGGCAGGCTAACGAGCAGTACTTC. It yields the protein CASSLRQANEQYF.